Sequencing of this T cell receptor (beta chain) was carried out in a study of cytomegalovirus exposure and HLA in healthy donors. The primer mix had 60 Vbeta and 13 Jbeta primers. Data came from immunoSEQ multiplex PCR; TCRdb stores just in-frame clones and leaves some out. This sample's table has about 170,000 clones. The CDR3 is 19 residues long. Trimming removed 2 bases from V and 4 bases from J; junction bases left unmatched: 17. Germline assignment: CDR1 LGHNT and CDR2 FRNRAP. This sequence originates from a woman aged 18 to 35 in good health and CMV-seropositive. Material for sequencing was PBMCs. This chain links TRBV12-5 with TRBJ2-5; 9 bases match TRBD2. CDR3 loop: CASGLTRMAGLAGLETQYF. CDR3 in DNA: TGTGCTAGTGGTTTGACCCGCATGGCTGGGCTAGCGGGGTTAGAGACCCAGTACTTC.